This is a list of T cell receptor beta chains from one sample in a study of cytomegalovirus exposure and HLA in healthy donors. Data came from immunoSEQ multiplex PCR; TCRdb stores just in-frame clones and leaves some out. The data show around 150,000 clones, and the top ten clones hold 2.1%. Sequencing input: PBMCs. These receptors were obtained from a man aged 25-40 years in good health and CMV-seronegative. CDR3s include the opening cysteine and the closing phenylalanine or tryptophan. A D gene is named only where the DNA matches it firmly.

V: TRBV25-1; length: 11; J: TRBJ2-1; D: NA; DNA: TGTGCCAGCAGTAAGGGGATTGAGCAGTTCTTC; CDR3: CASSKGIEQFF
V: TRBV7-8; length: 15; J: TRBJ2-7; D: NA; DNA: TGTGCCAGCAGCTTAGGAGGGCACGTCTACTACGAGCAGTACTTC; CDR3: CASSLGGHVYYEQYF
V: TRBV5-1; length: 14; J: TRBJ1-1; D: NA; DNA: TGCGCCACAGCGACAACGGGGGGTAGTACTGAAGCTTTCTTT; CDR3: CATATTGGSTEAFF
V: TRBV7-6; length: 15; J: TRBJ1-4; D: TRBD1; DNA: TGTGCCAGCAGCTTATCGGGGACAGGGGGCGAAAAACTGTTTTTT; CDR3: CASSLSGTGGEKLFF
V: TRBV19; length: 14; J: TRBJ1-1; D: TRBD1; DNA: TGTGCCAGTAGTGCACAGGGGACAGGAACTGAAGCTTTCTTT; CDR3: CASSAQGTGTEAFF
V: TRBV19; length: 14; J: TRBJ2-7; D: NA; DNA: TGTGCCAGTAGTAGATACAGGAGCTCCTACGAGCAGTACTTC; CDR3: CASSRYRSSYEQYF
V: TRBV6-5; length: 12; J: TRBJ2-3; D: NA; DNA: TGTGCCAGCGGGAGACAGGCAGATACGCAGTATTTT; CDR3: CASGRQADTQYF
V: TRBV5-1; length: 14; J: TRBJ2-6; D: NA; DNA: TGCGCCAGCGGAGAATACTCTGGGGCCAACGTCCTGACTTTC; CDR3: CASGEYSGANVLTF
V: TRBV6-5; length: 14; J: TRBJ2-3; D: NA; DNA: TGTGCCAGCAGTCCGTACGGGTTTGGCAGTACGCAGTATTTT; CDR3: CASSPYGFGSTQYF
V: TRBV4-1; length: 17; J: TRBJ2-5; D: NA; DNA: TGCGCCAGCAGCCAAGATGGGACTCTTACCTACCAAGAGACCCAGTACTTC; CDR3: CASSQDGTLTYQETQYF
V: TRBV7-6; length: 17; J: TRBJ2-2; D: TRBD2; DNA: TGTGCCAGCAGCTTGTTGGCTAGCGGGAGGGAGACCGGGGAGCTGTTTTTT; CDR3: CASSLLASGRETGELFF